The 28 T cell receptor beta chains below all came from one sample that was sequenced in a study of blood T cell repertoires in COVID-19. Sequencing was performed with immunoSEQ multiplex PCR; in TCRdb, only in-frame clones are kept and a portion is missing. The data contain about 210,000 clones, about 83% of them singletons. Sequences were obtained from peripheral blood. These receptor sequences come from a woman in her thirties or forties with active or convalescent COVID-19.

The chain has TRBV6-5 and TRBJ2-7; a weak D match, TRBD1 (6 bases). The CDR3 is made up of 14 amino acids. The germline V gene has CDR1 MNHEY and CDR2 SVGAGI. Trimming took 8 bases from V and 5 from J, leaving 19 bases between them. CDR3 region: CASPSGTRAHEQYF. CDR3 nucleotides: TGTGCCAGCCCTTCCGGGACAAGGGCCCACGAGCAGTACTTC.

CDR3 protein: CASSQLTGGSGWTGELFF. The CDR3 DNA follows: TGTGCCAGCAGCCAACTTACAGGGGGCTCGGGTTGGACCGGGGAGCTGTTTTTT. The chain carries TRBV14 and TRBJ2-2; 9 bases map to TRBD1. J was trimmed by 5 bases and V by 2 bases; bases with no gene match: 12. The CDR3 loop spans 18 amino acids. Germline CDR1 and CDR2: SGHDN and FVKESK.

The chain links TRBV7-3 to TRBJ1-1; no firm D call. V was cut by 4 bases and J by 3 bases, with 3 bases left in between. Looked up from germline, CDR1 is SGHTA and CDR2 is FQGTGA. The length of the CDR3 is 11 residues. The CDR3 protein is CASSSYTEAFF. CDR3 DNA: TGTGCCAGCAGCTCCTACACTGAAGCTTTCTTT. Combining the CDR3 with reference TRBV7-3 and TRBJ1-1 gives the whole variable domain GAGVSQTPSNKVTEKGKYVELRCDPISGHTALYWYRQSLGQGPEFLIYFQGTGAADDSGLPNDRFFAVRPEGSVSTLKIQRTERGDSAVYLCASSSYTEAFFGQGTRLTVV.

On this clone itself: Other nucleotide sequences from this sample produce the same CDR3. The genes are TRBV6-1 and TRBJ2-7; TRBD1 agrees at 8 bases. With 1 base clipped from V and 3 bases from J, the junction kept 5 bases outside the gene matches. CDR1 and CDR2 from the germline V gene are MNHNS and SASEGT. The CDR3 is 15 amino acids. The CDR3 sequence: CASSEVGTGFYEQYF. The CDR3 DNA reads TGTGCCAGCAGTGAAGTAGGGACAGGCTTCTACGAGCAGTACTTC.

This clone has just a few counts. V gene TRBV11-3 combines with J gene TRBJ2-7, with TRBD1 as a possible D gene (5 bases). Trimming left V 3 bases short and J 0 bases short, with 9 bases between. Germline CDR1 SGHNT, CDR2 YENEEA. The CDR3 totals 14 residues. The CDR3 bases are TGTGCCAGCAGCTTGGGGCAGAGCTCCTACGAGCAGTACTTC. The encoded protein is CASSLGQSSYEQYF.

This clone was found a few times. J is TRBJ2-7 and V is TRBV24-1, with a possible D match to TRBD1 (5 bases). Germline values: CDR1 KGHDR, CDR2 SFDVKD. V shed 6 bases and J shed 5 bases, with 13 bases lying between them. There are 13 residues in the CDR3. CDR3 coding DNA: TGTGCCACCAGTCTCCCAGGGTTGGACGAGCAGTACTTC. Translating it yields CATSLPGLDEQYF.

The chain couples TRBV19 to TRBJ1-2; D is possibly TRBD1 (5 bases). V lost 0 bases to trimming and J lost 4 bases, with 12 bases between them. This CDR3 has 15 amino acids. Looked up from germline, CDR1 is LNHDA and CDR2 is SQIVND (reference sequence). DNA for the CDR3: TGTGCCAGTAGTATAGATATGGGGGGAGGCTATGGCTACACCTTC. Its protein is CASSIDMGGGYGYTF.

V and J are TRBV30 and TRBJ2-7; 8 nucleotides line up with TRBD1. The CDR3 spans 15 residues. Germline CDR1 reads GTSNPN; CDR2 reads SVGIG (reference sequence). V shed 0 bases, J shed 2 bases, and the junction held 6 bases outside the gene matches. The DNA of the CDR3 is TGTGCCTGGAGTGTATTCTCAGGGGGCGCCTACGAGCAGTACTTC. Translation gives CAWSVFSGGAYEQYF.

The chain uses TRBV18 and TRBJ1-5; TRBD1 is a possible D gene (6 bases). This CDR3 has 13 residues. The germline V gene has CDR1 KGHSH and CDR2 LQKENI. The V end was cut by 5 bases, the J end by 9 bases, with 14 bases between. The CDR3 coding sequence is TGTGCCAGCTCATCAGGGGCCGCCCGGCCCCAGCATTTT. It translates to CASSSGAARPQHF.

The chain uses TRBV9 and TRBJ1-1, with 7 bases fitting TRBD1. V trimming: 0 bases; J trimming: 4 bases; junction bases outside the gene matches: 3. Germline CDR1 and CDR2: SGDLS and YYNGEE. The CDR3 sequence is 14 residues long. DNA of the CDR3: TGTGCCAGCAGCGTAGTTCACAGGGGCACTGAAGCTTTCTTT. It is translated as CASSVVHRGTEAFF. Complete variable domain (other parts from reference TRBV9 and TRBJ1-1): DSGVTQTPKHLITATGQRVTLRCSPRSGDLSVYWYQQSLDQGLQFLIQYYNGEERAKGNILERFSAQQFPDLHSELNLSSLELGDSALYFCASSVVHRGTEAFFGQGTRLTVV.

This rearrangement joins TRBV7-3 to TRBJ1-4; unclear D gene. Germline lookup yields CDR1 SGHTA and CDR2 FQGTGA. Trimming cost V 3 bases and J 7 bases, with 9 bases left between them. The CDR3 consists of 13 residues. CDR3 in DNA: TGTGCCAGCAGCTTCTACGGCGGTGAAAAACTGTTTTTT. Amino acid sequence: CASSFYGGEKLFF. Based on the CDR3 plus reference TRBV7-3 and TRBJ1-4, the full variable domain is GAGVSQTPSNKVTEKGKYVELRCDPISGHTALYWYRQSLGQGPEFLIYFQGTGAADDSGLPNDRFFAVRPEGSVSTLKIQRTERGDSAVYLCASSFYGGEKLFFGSGTQLSVL.

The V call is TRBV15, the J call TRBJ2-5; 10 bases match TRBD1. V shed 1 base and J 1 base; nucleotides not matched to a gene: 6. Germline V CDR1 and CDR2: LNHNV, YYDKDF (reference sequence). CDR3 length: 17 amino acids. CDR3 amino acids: CATSRGDRGSGQETQYF. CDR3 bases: TGTGCCACCAGCAGAGGGGACAGGGGATCGGGCCAAGAGACCCAGTACTTC.

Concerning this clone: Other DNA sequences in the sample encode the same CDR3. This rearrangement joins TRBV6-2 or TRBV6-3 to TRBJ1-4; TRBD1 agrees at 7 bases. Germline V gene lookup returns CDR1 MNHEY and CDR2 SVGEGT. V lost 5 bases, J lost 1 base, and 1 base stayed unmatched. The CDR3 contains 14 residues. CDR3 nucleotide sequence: TGTGCCAGCAGTAGGGACAGAACTAATGAAAAACTGTTTTTT. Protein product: CASSRDRTNEKLFF.

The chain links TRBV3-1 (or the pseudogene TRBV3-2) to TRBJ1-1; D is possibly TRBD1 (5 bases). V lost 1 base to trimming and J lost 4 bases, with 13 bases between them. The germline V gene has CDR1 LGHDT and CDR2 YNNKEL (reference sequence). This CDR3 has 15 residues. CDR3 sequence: CASSQGRTGGTEAFF. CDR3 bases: TGTGCCAGCAGCCAAGGGCGGACGGGGGGCACTGAAGCTTTCTTT.

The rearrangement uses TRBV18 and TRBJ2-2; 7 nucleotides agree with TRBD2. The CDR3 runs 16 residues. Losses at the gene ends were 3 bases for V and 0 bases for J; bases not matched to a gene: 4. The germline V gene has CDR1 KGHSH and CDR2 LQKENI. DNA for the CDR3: TGTGCCAGCTCACCTTTTCTAGCGGCGAACACCGGGGAGCTGTTTTTT. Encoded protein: CASSPFLAANTGELFF. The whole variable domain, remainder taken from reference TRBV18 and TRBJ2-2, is NAGVMQNPRHLVRRRGQEARLRCSPMKGHSHVYWYRQLPEEGLKFMVYLQKENIIDESGMPKERFSAEFPKEGPSILRIQQVVRGDSAAYFCASSPFLAANTGELFFGEGSRLTVL.

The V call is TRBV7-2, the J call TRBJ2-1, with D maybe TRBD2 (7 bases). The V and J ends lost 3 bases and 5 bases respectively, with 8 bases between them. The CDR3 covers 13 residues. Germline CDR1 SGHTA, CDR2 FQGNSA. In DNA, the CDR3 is TGTGCCAGCAGCTTCGGGGGGCACAATGAGCAGTTCTTC. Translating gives CASSFGGHNEQFF.

CDR3: CASSLLAGVSETQYF. CDR3 bases: TGTGCCAGCAGCTTGTTAGCGGGGGTGTCAGAGACCCAGTACTTC. The chain uses TRBV7-9 and TRBJ2-5; TRBD2 matches at 9 bases. With 3 bases clipped from V and 4 bases from J, the junction kept 6 bases outside the gene matches. Germline-derived CDR1 and CDR2 are SEHNR and FQNEAQ (reference sequence). The CDR3 runs to 15 residues.

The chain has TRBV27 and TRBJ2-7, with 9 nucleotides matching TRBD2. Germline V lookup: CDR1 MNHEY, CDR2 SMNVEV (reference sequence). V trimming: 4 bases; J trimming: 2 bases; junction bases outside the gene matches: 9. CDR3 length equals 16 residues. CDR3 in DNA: TGTGCCAGCAGTTCCCCCCAGCGGGAGGTACCCTACGAGCAGTACTTC. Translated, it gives CASSSPQREVPYEQYF.

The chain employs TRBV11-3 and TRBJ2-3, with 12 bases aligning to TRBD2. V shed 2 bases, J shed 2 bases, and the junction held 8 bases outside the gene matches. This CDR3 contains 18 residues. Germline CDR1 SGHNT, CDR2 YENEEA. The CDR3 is CASSLRSSGGADTDTQYF. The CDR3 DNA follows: TGTGCCAGCAGCTTAAGGTCTAGCGGGGGGGCGGACACAGATACGCAGTATTTT.

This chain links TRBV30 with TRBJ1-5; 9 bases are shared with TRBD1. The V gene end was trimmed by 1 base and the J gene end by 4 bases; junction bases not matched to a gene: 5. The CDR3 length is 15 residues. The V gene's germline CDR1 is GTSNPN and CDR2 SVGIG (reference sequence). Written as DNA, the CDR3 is TGTGCCTGGAGTGGGAGCGGACAGGGGAATCAGCCCCAGCATTTT. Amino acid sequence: CAWSGSGQGNQPQHF.

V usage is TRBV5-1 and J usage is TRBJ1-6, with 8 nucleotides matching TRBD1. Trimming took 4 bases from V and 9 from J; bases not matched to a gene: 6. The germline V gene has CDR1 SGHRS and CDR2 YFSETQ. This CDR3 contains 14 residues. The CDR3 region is CASSPDRGTSPLHF. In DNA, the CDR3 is TGCGCCAGCAGCCCCGACAGGGGAACTTCACCCCTCCACTTT.

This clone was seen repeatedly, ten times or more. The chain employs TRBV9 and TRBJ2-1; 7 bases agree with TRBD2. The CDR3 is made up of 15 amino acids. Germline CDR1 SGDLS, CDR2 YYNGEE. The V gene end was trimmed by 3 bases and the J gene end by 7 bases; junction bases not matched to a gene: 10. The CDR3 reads CASSDGALGGNEQFF. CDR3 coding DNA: TGTGCCAGCAGCGACGGAGCGTTGGGGGGGAATGAGCAGTTCTTC.

CDR3 protein: CARTGTGGSGNTIYF. The CDR3 DNA follows: TGTGCCCGGACCGGGACAGGGGGCTCTGGAAACACCATATATTTT. The genes are TRBV30 and TRBJ1-3; 11 bases fit TRBD1. The germline CDR1 and CDR2 sequences are GTSNPN and SVGIG (reference sequence). The CDR3 is 15 residues long. V trimming: 8 bases; J trimming: 0 bases; junction bases outside the gene matches: 6.

The CDR3 region is CASRGSLGPYNEQFF. CDR3 DNA sequence: TGTGCCAGCAGAGGAAGCCTGGGGCCCTACAATGAGCAGTTCTTC. The chain uses TRBV2 and TRBJ2-1; tentative D call: TRBD1 (5 bases). Germline CDR1 is SNHLY and CDR2 is FYNNEI. V dropped 6 bases and J dropped 2 bases, with 14 bases sitting between them. This CDR3 spans 15 amino acids.

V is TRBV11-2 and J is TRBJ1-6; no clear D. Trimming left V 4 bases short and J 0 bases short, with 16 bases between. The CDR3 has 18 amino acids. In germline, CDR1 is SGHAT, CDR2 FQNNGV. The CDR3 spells CASSSSREGSSYNSPLHF. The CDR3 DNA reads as TGTGCCAGCAGCTCCTCTAGGGAGGGAAGCTCCTATAATTCACCCCTCCACTTT. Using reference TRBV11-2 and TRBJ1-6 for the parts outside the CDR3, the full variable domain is EAGVAQSPRYKIIEKRQSVAFWCNPISGHATLYWYQQILGQGPKLLIQFQNNGVVDDSQLPKDRFSAERLKGVDSTLKIQPAKLEDSAVYLCASSSSREGSSYNSPLHFGNGTRLTVT.

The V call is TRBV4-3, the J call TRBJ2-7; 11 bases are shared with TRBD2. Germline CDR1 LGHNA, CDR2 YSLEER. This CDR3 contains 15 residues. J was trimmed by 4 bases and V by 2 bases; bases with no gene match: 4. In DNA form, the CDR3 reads TGCGCCAGCAGCCAAACGACTAGCGGGAAATACGAGCAGTACTTC. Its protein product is CASSQTTSGKYEQYF.

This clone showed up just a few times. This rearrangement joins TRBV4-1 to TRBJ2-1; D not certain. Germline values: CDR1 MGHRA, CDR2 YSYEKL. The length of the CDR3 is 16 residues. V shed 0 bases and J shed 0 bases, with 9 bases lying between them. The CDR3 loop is CASSQDAASSYNEQFF. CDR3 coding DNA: TGCGCCAGCAGCCAAGATGCGGCGAGCTCCTACAATGAGCAGTTCTTC.

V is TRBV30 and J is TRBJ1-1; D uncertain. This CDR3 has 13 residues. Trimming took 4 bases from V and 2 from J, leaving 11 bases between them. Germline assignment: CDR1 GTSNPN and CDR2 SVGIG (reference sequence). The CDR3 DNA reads TGTGCCTGGACCCCGGGTCACAACACTGAAGCTTTCTTT. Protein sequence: CAWTPGHNTEAFF.